This T cell receptor beta chain is drawn from a study of neoadjuvant nivolumab and ipilimumab in lung cancer. Study summary: Patients got nivolumab 3 mg/kg on days 1, 15 and 29; combination added ipilimumab 1 mg/kg day 1. Study results and limitations: Only two of four nivolumab-treated tumors gained richness and clonality by surgery. TCR richness and clonality were higher in tumors than adjacent uninvolved lung. Blood richness before therapy tracked richness in tumors resected after neoadjuvant therapy.

Notes on this clone: Its specificity is not known.

Trimming took off 3 bases at V and 9 bases at J, with 21 bases between the two ends. This CDR3 spans 15 amino acids. Germline V CDR1 and CDR2: SGHRS, YFSETQ. The data were produced by immunoSEQ multiplex PCR, yet TCRdb's version contains in-frame clones alone and is incomplete. In the table there are roughly 32,000 clones, more than 85% of which are singletons. The chain joins TRBV5-1 to TRBJ1-2, with D maybe TRBD1 (6 bases). Sequences were derived from peripheral blood, sampled after neoadjuvant nivolumab, alone or with ipilimumab, at or shortly before surgery. This TCR was sampled from an adult with non-small cell lung cancer. CDR3 sequence: CASSSWAGAPLSYTF. The CDR3 DNA reads TGCGCCAGCAGCTCATGGGCGGGGGCCCCCCTGAGCTACACCTTC.